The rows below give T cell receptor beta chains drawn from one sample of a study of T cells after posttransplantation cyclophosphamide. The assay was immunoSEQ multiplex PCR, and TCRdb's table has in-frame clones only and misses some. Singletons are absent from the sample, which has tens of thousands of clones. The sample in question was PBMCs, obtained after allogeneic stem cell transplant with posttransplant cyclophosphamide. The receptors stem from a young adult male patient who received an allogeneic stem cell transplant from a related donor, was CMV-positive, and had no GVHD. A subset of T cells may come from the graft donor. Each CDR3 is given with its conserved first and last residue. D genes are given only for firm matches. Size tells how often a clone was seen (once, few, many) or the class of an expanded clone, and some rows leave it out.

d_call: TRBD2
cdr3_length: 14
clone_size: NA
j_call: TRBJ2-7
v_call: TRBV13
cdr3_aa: CASSGQRGPYEQYF
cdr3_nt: TGTGCCAGCAGCGGTCAGCGGGGACCCTACGAGCAGTACTTC

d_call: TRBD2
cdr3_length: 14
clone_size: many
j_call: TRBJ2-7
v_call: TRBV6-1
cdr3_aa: CASTRTSGEYEQYF
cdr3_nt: TGTGCCAGCACCCGGACTAGCGGGGAATACGAGCAGTACTTC

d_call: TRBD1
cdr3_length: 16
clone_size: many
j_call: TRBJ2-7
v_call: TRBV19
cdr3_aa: CASSIGSTGSSYEQYF
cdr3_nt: TGTGCCAGTAGTATCGGATCGACAGGGAGTTCCTACGAGCAGTACTTC

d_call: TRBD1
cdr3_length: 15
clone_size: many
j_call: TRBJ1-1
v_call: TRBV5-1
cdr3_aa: CASSRKQGLNTEAFF
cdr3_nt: TGCGCCAGCAGCCGGAAACAGGGGCTAAACACTGAAGCTTTCTTT

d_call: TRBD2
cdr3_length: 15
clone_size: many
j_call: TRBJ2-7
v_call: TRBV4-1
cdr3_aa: CASSQSLADTYEQYF
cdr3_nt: TGCGCCAGCAGCCAATCACTAGCGGATACCTACGAGCAGTACTTC

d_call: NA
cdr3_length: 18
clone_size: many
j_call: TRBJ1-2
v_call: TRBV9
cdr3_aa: CASSVGQGLISINYGYTF
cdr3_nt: TGTGCCAGCAGCGTAGGGCAGGGGTTAATCTCAATTAACTATGGCTACACCTTC

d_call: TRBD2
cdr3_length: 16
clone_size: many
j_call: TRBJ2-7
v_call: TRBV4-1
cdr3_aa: CASSQVDPLGGYEQYF
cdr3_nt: TGCGCCAGCAGCCAAGTTGATCCTTTGGGGGGGTACGAGCAGTACTTC

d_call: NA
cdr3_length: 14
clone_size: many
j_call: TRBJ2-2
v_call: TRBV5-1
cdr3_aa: CASSARLDTGELFF
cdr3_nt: TGCGCCAGCAGCGCCAGACTGGACACCGGGGAGCTGTTTTTT

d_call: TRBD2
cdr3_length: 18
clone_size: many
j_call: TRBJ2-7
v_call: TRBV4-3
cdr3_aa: CASSRRLAGGPGGYEQYF
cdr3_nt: TGCGCCAGCAGCCGCCGACTAGCGGGAGGGCCTGGGGGTTACGAGCAGTACTTC

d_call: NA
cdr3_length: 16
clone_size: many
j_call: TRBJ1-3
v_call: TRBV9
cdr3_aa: CASSPPAGGLGNTIYF
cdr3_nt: TGTGCCAGCAGCCCCCCAGCGGGGGGTCTCGGAAACACCATATATTTT

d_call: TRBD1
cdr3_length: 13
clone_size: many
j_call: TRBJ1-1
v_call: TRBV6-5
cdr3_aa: CASSAYRGAEAFF
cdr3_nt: TGTGCCAGCAGTGCGTACAGGGGTGCTGAAGCTTTCTTT

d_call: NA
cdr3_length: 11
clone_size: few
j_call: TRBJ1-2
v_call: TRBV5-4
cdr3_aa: CASSPGFGWTF
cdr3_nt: TGTGCCAGCAGCCCAGGGTTTGGTTGGACCTTC

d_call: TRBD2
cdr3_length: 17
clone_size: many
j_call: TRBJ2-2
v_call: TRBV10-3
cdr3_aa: CASGGLAGGTYTGELFF
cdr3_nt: TGTGCCAGCGGGGGACTAGCGGGAGGCACGTACACCGGGGAGCTGTTTTTT